These 27 T cell receptor beta chains came from one sample sequenced in a study of blood T cell repertoires in COVID-19. The data were produced by immunoSEQ multiplex PCR, yet TCRdb's version contains in-frame clones alone and is incomplete. The repertoire holds some 220,000 clones, with approximately 80% as singletons. The sequencing sample was made of peripheral blood. The receptors were sampled from a human donor in a cohort sampled during active COVID-19.

V is TRBV28 and J is TRBJ2-2, with D maybe TRBD2 (5 bases). Germline CDR1 MDHEN, CDR2 SYDVKM. V lost 5 bases and J lost 0, with 16 bases in between. The CDR3 contains 17 residues. CDR3 DNA sequence: TGTGCCAGCAGTACTCCGGTTATGACTACGAACACCGGGGAGCTGTTTTTT. This codes for CASSTPVMTTNTGELFF.

Notes on this clone: This CDR3 is also generated by other DNA sequences in the sample. This chain joins TRBV2 and TRBJ2-5; D perhaps matches TRBD2 (5 bases). The CDR3 is made up of 14 amino acids. V lost 1 base, J lost 5 bases, and 11 bases lay in between. Looked up from germline, CDR1 is SNHLY and CDR2 is FYNNEI. In DNA form, the CDR3 reads TGTGCCAGCAGTGAAGGACGGGGTGGTGAGACCCAGTACTTC. Amino acid sequence: CASSEGRGGETQYF. Variable domain in full (rest from reference TRBV2 and TRBJ2-5): EPEVTQTPSHQVTQMGQEVILRCVPISNHLYFYWYRQILGQKVEFLVSFYNNEISEKSEIFDDQFSVERPDGSNFTLKIRSTKLEDSAMYFCASSEGRGGETQYFGPGTRLLVL.

The chain recombines TRBV11-3 with TRBJ2-1; 11 bases are a match to TRBD2. Germline V gene data show CDR1 as SGHNT and CDR2 as YENEEA. CDR3 size: 14 residues. Trimming took 5 bases from V and 10 from J; bases not matched to a gene: 7. This CDR3 reads CASSHRLAGNEQFF. CDR3 nucleotide sequence: TGTGCCAGCAGCCACCGACTAGCGGGAAACGAGCAGTTCTTC. Looking up the rest from reference TRBV11-3 and TRBJ2-1 gives the full variable domain: EAGVVQSPRYKIIEKKQPVAFWCNPISGHNTLYWYLQNLGQGPELLIRYENEEAVDDSQLPKDRFSAERLKGVDSTLKIQPAELGDSAVYLCASSHRLAGNEQFFGPGTRLTVL.

CDR3 sequence (DNA): TGCGCCAGCAGCTTGCGGACAGCAAAAGAGACCCAGTACTTC. It specifies CASSLRTAKETQYF. V gene TRBV5-1 combines with J gene TRBJ2-5; D is perhaps TRBD1 (6 bases). Looked up from germline, CDR1 is SGHRS and CDR2 is YFSETQ. Trimming took off 1 base at V and 3 bases at J, with 10 bases between the two ends. This CDR3 spans 14 amino acids.

The V call is TRBV18, the J call TRBJ1-2, with TRBD1 matching 11 bases. The germline V gene encodes CDR1 KGHSH and CDR2 LQKENI. V trimming: 7 bases; J trimming: 6 bases; junction bases outside the gene matches: 7. The CDR3 has 14 amino acids. The CDR3 spells CASLGQGARDGYTF. The CDR3 region has the DNA TGTGCCAGCTTAGGACAGGGGGCGCGGGATGGCTACACCTTC.

The V and J genes are TRBV5-1 and TRBJ2-7; 9 bases map to TRBD1. Germline lookup yields CDR1 SGHRS and CDR2 YFSETQ. After removal of 0 bases from V and 4 bases from J, the junction contained 8 bases not matched to a gene. This CDR3 spans 16 amino acids. The CDR3 DNA reads as TGCGCCAGCAGCTTGGGGGGACAGGGAATAATGTACGAGCAGTACTTC. It codes for CASSLGGQGIMYEQYF.

The chain uses TRBV28 and TRBJ1-5; TRBD1 matches 8 bases. Germline CDR1 MDHEN, CDR2 SYDVKM. Trimming took 6 bases from V and 7 from J; bases not matched to a gene: 11. The CDR3 has 15 amino acids. CDR3 bases: TGTGCCAGCAGCACAGGGGCCGGACAGGGCCAGCCCCAGCATTTT. It translates to CASSTGAGQGQPQHF.

This clone was detected only a few times. The chain carries TRBV7-9 and TRBJ2-5; 7 bases are a match to TRBD2. CDR3 length: 15 amino acids. With V trimmed by 1 base and J by 8 bases, 10 bases remained unmatched. Germline CDR1 reads SEHNR; CDR2 reads FQNEAQ (reference sequence). The CDR3 loop is CASSLVVLAVVTQYF. CDR3 nucleotide sequence: TGTGCCAGCAGCTTAGTCGTTCTAGCGGTTGTAACCCAGTACTTC.

CDR3 sequence (DNA): TGTGCCAGCAGCGTAGGGCCCGGGACAGGGCGGCTCGAGCAGTACTTC. Encoded protein: CASSVGPGTGRLEQYF. V and J are TRBV9 and TRBJ2-7; TRBD1 agrees at 9 bases. Germline-derived CDR1 and CDR2 are SGDLS and YYNGEE. Unmatched junction bases numbered 10, after V lost 0 bases and J lost 6 bases. The CDR3 totals 16 residues.

This clone was detected once. The genes are TRBV5-5 and TRBJ2-7, with 9 bases fitting TRBD1. The CDR3 consists of 15 residues. V was clipped by 0 bases and J by 2 bases; unmatched bases: 3. The V gene's germline CDR1 is SGHKS and CDR2 YYEKEE (reference sequence). CDR3 loop: CASSLEGQGTYEQYF. The CDR3 DNA reads TGTGCCAGCAGCTTGGAGGGACAGGGAACCTACGAGCAGTACTTC. The variable domain in full, with the rest retrieved from reference TRBV5-5 and TRBJ2-7, is DAGVTQSPTHLIKTRGQQVTLRCSPISGHKSVSWYQQVLGQGPQFIFQYYEKEERGRGNFPDRFSARQFPNYSSELNVNALLLGDSALYLCASSLEGQGTYEQYFGPGTRLTVT.

The chain employs TRBV9 and TRBJ1-5, with 7 bases fitting TRBD1. This CDR3 region has 13 residues. The V segment lost 3 bases and the J segment 7 bases; nucleotides outside the gene matches: 4. Germline assignment: CDR1 SGDLS and CDR2 YYNGEE. Here the CDR3 DNA reads TGTGCCAGCAGCGACAGGGGTAACCAGCCCCAGCATTTT. It specifies CASSDRGNQPQHF.

V gene TRBV4-1 combines with J gene TRBJ2-2, with D possibly being TRBD1 (6 bases). This CDR3 is built from 17 residues. Germline assignment: CDR1 MGHRA and CDR2 YSYEKL. Trimming removed 0 bases at V and 7 bases at J, with 18 bases between. CDR3 sequence (DNA): TGCGCCAGCAGCCAAGATGAGGTTGGAAGGGGGTTCGGGGAGCTGTTTTTT. Protein sequence: CASSQDEVGRGFGELFF.

This clone has more than one count but fewer than ten. This chain uses TRBV30 with TRBJ2-7; TRBD1 agrees at 10 bases. CDR3 size: 14 residues. Looked up from germline, CDR1 is GTSNPN and CDR2 is SVGIG (reference sequence). V shed 2 bases, J shed 5 bases, and the junction held 6 bases outside the gene matches. This CDR3 is CAWSRAGTGDEQYF. In DNA, the CDR3 is TGTGCCTGGAGTCGCGCCGGGACAGGGGACGAGCAGTACTTC. Full variable domain (outside the CDR3, taken from reference TRBV30 and TRBJ2-7): SQTIHQWPATLVQPVGSPLSLECTVEGTSNPNLYWYRQAAGRGLQLLFYSVGIGQISSEVPQNLSASRPQDRQFILSSKKLLLSDSGFYLCAWSRAGTGDEQYFGPGTRLTVT.

This chain uses TRBV7-3 with TRBJ2-5, with D maybe TRBD2 (5 bases). The length of the CDR3 is 13 residues. Trimming took off 2 bases at V and 4 bases at J, with 8 bases between the two ends. Germline V gene lookup returns CDR1 SGHTA and CDR2 FQGTGA. The CDR3 sequence: CASSLWTSETQYF. The CDR3 DNA reads as TGTGCCAGCAGCTTATGGACTTCAGAGACCCAGTACTTC.

The chain employs TRBV4-3 and TRBJ1-1; 7 bases are shared with TRBD1. The trim removed 0 bases at V and 7 bases at J, leaving 8 bases unmatched. There are 15 residues in the CDR3. Germline assignment: CDR1 LGHNA and CDR2 YSLEER. The CDR3 coding sequence is TGCGCCAGCAGCCAAGATTCGACAGGGCCTCTTGAAGCTTTCTTT. Protein sequence: CASSQDSTGPLEAFF.

The gene calls are TRBV18 and TRBJ1-2; D gene ambiguous. With 2 bases removed from V and 4 bases from J, the gap between germline ends came to 20 bases. CDR1 and CDR2 (germline): KGHSH, LQKENI. The CDR3 runs to 17 residues. The CDR3 loop reads CASSPMRIEVAVYGYTF. CDR3 nucleotide sequence: TGTGCCAGCTCACCAATGCGGATCGAGGTGGCTGTCTATGGCTACACCTTC.

V and J are TRBV5-8 and TRBJ1-1; D remains ambiguous. Germline V gives CDR1 SGHTS, CDR2 YDEGEE. The V end was cut by 4 bases, the J end by 1 base, with 8 bases between. The CDR3 contains 13 residues. CDR3 DNA sequence: TGTGCCAGCAGCCGGGGATCGAACACTGAAGCTTTCTTT. It specifies CASSRGSNTEAFF.

J is TRBJ2-1 and V is TRBV15; 16 nucleotides agree with TRBD2. The CDR3 has 15 residues. With 4 bases clipped from V and 9 bases from J, the junction kept 3 bases outside the gene matches. Germline-derived CDR1 and CDR2 are LNHNV and YYDKDF (reference sequence). The CDR3 sequence: CATSKGLAGGTEQFF. In DNA, the CDR3 is TGTGCCACCAGCAAGGGACTAGCGGGGGGGACTGAGCAGTTCTTC.

This clone was seen only a few times. The gene calls are TRBV7-9 and TRBJ2-7; tentative D call: TRBD2 (5 bases). CDR1 and CDR2 (germline): SEHNR, FQNEAQ (reference sequence). This CDR3 region has 13 residues. V lost 5 bases and J lost 3, with 11 bases in between. CDR3: CASSPAADYEQYF. As DNA, the CDR3 is TGTGCCAGCAGCCCAGCGGCAGACTACGAGCAGTACTTC.

This clone was recorded only once. V gene TRBV6-5 combines with J gene TRBJ1-1; D gene uncertain. The germline CDR1 and CDR2 sequences are MNHEY and SVGAGI. This CDR3 is 13 amino acids long. V lost 4 bases, J lost 5 bases, and 11 bases lay in between. Written as DNA, the CDR3 is TGTGCCAGCAGTTCGGGCCGAGGGACTGAAGCTTTCTTT. It translates to CASSSGRGTEAFF.

The chain links TRBV28 to TRBJ2-1, with D perhaps TRBD2 (7 bases). Germline V gene lookup returns CDR1 MDHEN and CDR2 SYDVKM. CDR3 length equals 14 residues. V lost 6 bases to trimming and J lost 7 bases, with 16 bases between them. The DNA of the CDR3 is TGTGCCAGCAGCCCTGGGGGGGCCGGGAATGAGCAGTTCTTC. This gives the protein CASSPGGAGNEQFF. The full variable domain, completed using reference TRBV28 and TRBJ2-1, is DVKVTQSSRYLVKRTGEKVFLECVQDMDHENMFWYRQDPGLGLRLIYFSYDVKMKEKGDIPEGYSVSREKKERFSLILESASTNQTSMYLCASSPGGAGNEQFFGPGTRLTVL.

This clone was counted only a few times. The V gene is TRBV7-6, the J gene TRBJ2-7; tentatively, D is TRBD2 (6 bases). The V and J ends lost 8 bases and 4 bases respectively, with 15 bases between them. In germline, CDR1 is SGHVS, CDR2 FNYEAQ. There are 13 residues in the CDR3. In DNA, the CDR3 is TGTGCCAGCGGAGGGGAGGCCGGTTACGAGCAGTACTTC. Protein: CASGGEAGYEQYF.

The chain recombines TRBV4-3 with TRBJ2-7; D call uncertain. The germline V gene has CDR1 LGHNA and CDR2 YSLEER. V lost 0 bases, J lost 0 bases, and 9 bases lay in between. This CDR3 has 15 amino acids. Here the CDR3 reads CASSQDWASSYEQYF. The CDR3 nucleotides are TGCGCCAGCAGCCAAGATTGGGCCAGCTCCTACGAGCAGTACTTC.

The chain carries TRBV2 and TRBJ2-5, with D perhaps TRBD1 (7 bases). V was clipped by 4 bases and J by 4 bases, with 13 bases between them. The CDR3 runs to 14 residues. Germline CDR1 SNHLY, CDR2 FYNNEI. CDR3 DNA sequence: TGTGCCAGCAGTGGATGGCAGGGGGGAGAGACCCAGTACTTC. Translation: CASSGWQGGETQYF.

The V gene is TRBV19, the J gene TRBJ1-6; no definite D call. Germline V CDR1 and CDR2: LNHDA, SQIVND (reference sequence). The CDR3 has 13 residues. Trimming shortened V by 4 bases and J by 7 bases, and 8 bases separated the two germline ends. The CDR3 loop reads CASSTGMNSPLHF. CDR3 nucleotide sequence: TGTGCCAGTAGTACAGGAATGAATTCACCCCTCCACTTT.

The rearrangement links TRBV29-1 to TRBJ1-2; D is perhaps TRBD1 (6 bases). Deletions cut 3 bases from V and 7 bases from J, with 18 bases between. This CDR3 region has 14 residues. CDR1 and CDR2 (germline): SQVTM, ANQGSEA. CDR3 nucleotides: TGCAGCGTTGATCGCGGGGGGCAGGGTGGTGGCTACACCTTC. It specifies CSVDRGGQGGGYTF.

V is TRBV28 and J is TRBJ1-2; TRBD1 is a possible D gene (5 bases). There are 15 residues in the CDR3. V was shortened by 6 bases and J by 6 bases, with 20 bases between the two germline ends. In germline, CDR1 is MDHEN, CDR2 SYDVKM. The CDR3 loop reads CASRRFAGWEDGYTF. The CDR3 region has the DNA TGTGCCAGCAGAAGGTTTGCAGGGTGGGAAGATGGCTACACCTTC.